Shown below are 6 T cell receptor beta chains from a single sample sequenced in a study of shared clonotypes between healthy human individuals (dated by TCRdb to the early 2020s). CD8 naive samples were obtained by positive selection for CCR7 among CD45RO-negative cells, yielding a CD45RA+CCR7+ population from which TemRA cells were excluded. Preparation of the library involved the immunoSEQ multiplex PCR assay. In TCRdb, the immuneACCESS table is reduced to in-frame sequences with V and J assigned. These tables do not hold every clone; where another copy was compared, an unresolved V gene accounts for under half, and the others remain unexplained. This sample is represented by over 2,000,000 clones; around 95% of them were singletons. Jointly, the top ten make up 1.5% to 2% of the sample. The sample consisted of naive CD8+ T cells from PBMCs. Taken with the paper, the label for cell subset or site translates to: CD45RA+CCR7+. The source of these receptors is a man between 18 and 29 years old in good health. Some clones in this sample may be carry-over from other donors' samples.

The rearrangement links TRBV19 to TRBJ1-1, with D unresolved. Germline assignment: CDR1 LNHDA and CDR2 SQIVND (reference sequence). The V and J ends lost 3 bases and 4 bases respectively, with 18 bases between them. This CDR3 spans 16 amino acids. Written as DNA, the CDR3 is TGTGCCAGTAGTATGGCCGGGTGGCGGTCGGCCACTGAAGCTTTCTTT. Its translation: CASSMAGWRSATEAFF.

CDR3 coding DNA: TGCAGCGTTGAAGACCACGGACTAGCGGGAGTTTCCGCCGAGCAGTACTTC. Its protein is CSVEDHGLAGVSAEQYF. This chain joins TRBV29-1 and TRBJ2-7; 13 nucleotides line up with TRBD2. The CDR3 has 17 amino acids. Germline V gives CDR1 SQVTM, CDR2 ANQGSEA. The trim removed 0 bases at V and 6 bases at J, leaving 11 bases unmatched.

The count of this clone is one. The chain's CDR3 is CASSPGTGADSPLHF. Written as DNA, the CDR3 is TGCGCCAGCAGCCCAGGGACAGGGGCGGATTCACCCCTCCACTTT. V gene TRBV4-3 combines with J gene TRBJ1-6, with TRBD1 matching 10 bases. The CDR3 runs to 15 residues. Per germline, CDR1 LGHNA and CDR2 YSLEER. V lost 4 bases and J lost 8; bases outside the gene matches: 5.

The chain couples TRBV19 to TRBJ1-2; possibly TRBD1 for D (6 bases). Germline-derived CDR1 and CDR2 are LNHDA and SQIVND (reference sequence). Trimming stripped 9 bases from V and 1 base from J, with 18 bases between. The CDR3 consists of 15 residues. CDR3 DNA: TGTGCCAGCAATAAGGACAGCCAGGGTAACTATGGCTACACCTTC. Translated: CASNKDSQGNYGYTF.

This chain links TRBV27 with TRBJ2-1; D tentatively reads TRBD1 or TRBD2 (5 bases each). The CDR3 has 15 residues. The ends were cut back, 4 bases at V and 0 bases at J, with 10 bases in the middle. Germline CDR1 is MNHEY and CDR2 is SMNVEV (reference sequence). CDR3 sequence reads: CASSSGPLSYNEQFF. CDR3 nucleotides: TGTGCCAGCAGTTCGGGACCCCTCTCCTACAATGAGCAGTTCTTC.

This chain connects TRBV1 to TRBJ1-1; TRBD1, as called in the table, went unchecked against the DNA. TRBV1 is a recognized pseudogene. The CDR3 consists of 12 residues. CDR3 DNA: TGCACCAGCAGCCATCCCGGACAGTGTGCTTTCTTT. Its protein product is CTSSHPGQCAFF.